This entry is about one T cell receptor beta chain. CDR3 length: 14 amino acids. V shed 1 base and J shed 6 bases, with 10 bases lying between them. Germline loops: CDR1 SGHTA, CDR2 FQGNSA. These data are taken from a study of blood T cell repertoires in COVID-19. Per the authors' pipeline: Cell counts per sample came from amplifying reference gene primers. Assay: immunoSEQ multiplex PCR; the TCRdb copy retains only in-frame clones and omits some. Clonal size and the V and J genes are those of that table, whereas D and trimming came from the DNA. The profile shows 55,000 to 95,000 clones, 82% of them singletons.

The rearrangement uses TRBV7-2 and TRBJ1-5; D is undetermined. Sample: peripheral blood. The TCR comes from a woman aged 55-70 years with acute or convalescent COVID-19. CDR3 bases: TGTGCCAGCAGCTTAGATCTAGGCGGTCAGCCCCAGCATTTT. It encodes CASSLDLGGQPQHF.